The sequence of this T cell receptor beta chain was determined in a study of shared clonotypes between healthy human individuals. As for the study in general: The cohort had two women and a few men, ages 18 to 49. Study conclusions and caveats: All-four-donor shared clonotypes had higher generation probabilities than non-shared clonotypes did.

As concerns this clone: As yet, its antigen is unknown.

This CDR3 is 12 amino acids long. Trimming pared 4 bases from V and 5 bases from J, leaving 9 bases between. The germline gives CDR1 MNHNY, CDR2 SVGAGI (reference sequence). Naive CD8 cells were CD45RO-negative, positively selected for CCR7, excluding terminally differentiated effector memory CD45RA+ cells. Sequenced by immunoSEQ multiplex PCR; TCRdb stores in-frame clones only, minus some. The repertoire holds about 2 million clones, over 85% seen once, with 0.85% to 1.3% in the top ten. The clonotype was recovered from a man between 18 and 29 years old in good health. The chain carries TRBV6-6 and TRBJ2-7, with D perhaps TRBD2 (5 bases). Sequenced: naive CD8+ T cells sorted from blood. The CDR3 bases are TGTGCCAGCAGTTCGGACTTTGACGAGCAGTACTTC. Amino acid sequence: CASSSDFDEQYF.